One sample yielded the 8 T cell receptor beta chains listed below, sequenced in a study of identical twins. In TCRdb, the 5' RACE reads were re-called with MiXCR into one record per CDR3 protein. This sample has around 370,000 distinct CDR3 sequences; 9% to 10% occur once, and the top ten carry 8% to 10%. Sequenced material: naive T cells sorted from blood. The receptors shown here come from a woman aged 50 to 60 in good health.

This clonotype was counted at least ten times. The chain recombines TRBV11-2 with TRBJ2-1; 10 positions match TRBD2. Trimming removed 0 bases from V and 5 bases from J; junction bases left unmatched: 7. The germline CDR1 and CDR2 sequences are SGHAT and FQNNGV. The CDR3 loop spans 17 amino acids. This CDR3 reads CASSLDGLAGANNEQFF. CDR3 bases: TGTGCCAGCAGCTTAGATGGCCTAGCGGGAGCTAACAATGAGCAGTTCTTC.

The V call is TRBV12-3 or TRBV12-4, the J call TRBJ2-1; perhaps TRBD2 as D (6 bases). The CDR3 covers 15 residues. Trimming removed 6 bases at V and 1 base at J, with 13 bases between. The CDR3 bases are TGTGCCAGCAGCGGACTACCGGCGTCCTACAATGAGCAGTTCTTC. Protein: CASSGLPASYNEQFF.

The chain couples TRBV5-1 to TRBJ2-5; 9 bases match TRBD2. Trimming at V came to 4 bases and at J to 5 bases, leaving 9 bases not matched to a gene. CDR3 length equals 15 residues. The germline gives CDR1 SGHRS, CDR2 YFSETQ. The CDR3 nucleotides are TGCGCCAGCAGCACCTACCTTAGCGGGAGTGAGACCCAGTACTTC. Amino acids: CASSTYLSGSETQYF.

This clonotype was picked up a small number of times. The chain uses TRBV7-9 and TRBJ1-2; 7 bases match TRBD1. J gave up 3 bases and V 1 base, and 5 bases lay outside the gene matches. The CDR3 loop spans 15 amino acids. The germline V gene encodes CDR1 SEHNR and CDR2 FQNEAQ (reference sequence). The CDR3 region is CASSLGTGGYYGYTF. CDR3 sequence (DNA): TGTGCCAGCAGCTTAGGGACAGGAGGATACTATGGCTACACCTTC.

This clonotype was seen many times. The chain combines TRBV7-9 with TRBJ2-7; D remains ambiguous. Deletions cut 1 base from V and 3 bases from J, with 7 bases between. Germline loops: CDR1 SEHNR, CDR2 FQNEAQ (reference sequence). The CDR3 sequence is 13 residues long. The CDR3 sequence: CASSLEADYEQYF. For the CDR3, the DNA is TGTGCCAGCAGCTTAGAGGCAGACTACGAGCAGTACTTC.

This clonotype occurred many times. The chain couples TRBV5-1 to TRBJ2-7; 11 bases agree with TRBD1. V lost 1 base and J lost 6; bases outside the gene matches: 6. CDR3 size: 15 residues. Per germline, CDR1 SGHRS and CDR2 YFSETQ. The CDR3 region is CASSLSGQGVSEQYF. CDR3 DNA: TGCGCCAGCAGCTTGTCGGGACAGGGGGTGAGCGAGCAGTACTTC.

This chain links TRBV6-2 or TRBV6-3 with TRBJ1-4; 7 nucleotides line up with TRBD1. With 2 bases clipped from V and 7 bases from J, the junction kept 13 bases outside the gene matches. Looked up from germline, CDR1 is MNHEY and CDR2 is SVGEGT. The CDR3 is 17 amino acids. The CDR3, as DNA: TGTGCCAGCAGTTACGTCTCGGCCGACAGGGACGGTGAAAAACTGTTTTTT. It specifies CASSYVSADRDGEKLFF.

This clonotype occurred a few times. V usage is TRBV5-1 and J usage is TRBJ1-4, with D perhaps matching TRBD1 (6 bases). Germline assignment: CDR1 SGHRS and CDR2 YFSETQ. The CDR3 has 15 residues. V lost 5 bases and J lost 1, with 12 bases in between. The CDR3 nucleotides are TGCGCCAGCAGTCTGGAGGGGGGAACTAATGAAAAACTGTTTTTT. This translates into CASSLEGGTNEKLFF. Full variable domain (rest looked up from reference TRBV5-1 and TRBJ1-4): KAGVTQTPRYLIKTRGQQVTLSCSPISGHRSVSWYQQTPGQGLQFLFEYFSETQRNKGNFPGRFSGRQFSNSRSEMNVSTLELGDSALYLCASSLEGGTNEKLFFGSGTQLSVL.